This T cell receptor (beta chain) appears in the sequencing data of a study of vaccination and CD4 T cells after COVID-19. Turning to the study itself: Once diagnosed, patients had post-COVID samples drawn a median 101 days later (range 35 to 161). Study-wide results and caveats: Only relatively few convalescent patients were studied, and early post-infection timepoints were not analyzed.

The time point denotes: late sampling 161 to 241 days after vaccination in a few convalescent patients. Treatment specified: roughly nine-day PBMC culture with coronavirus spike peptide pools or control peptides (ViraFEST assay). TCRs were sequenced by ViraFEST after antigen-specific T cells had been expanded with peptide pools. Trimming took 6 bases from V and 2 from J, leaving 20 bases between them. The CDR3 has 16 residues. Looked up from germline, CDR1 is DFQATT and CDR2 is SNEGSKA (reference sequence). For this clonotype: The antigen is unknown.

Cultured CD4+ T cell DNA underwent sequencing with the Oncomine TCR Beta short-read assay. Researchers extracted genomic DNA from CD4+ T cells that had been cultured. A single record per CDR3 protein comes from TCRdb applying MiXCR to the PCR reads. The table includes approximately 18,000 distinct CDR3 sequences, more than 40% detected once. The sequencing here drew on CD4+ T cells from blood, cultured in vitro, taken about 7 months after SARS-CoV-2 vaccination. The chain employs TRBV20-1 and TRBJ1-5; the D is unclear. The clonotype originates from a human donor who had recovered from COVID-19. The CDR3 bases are TGCAGTGCCTTCACAGAGGGAAAGGGAGGCAATCAGCCCCAGCATTTT. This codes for CSAFTEGKGGNQPQHF.